This TCR beta chain is drawn from a study of response to subunit inactivated influenza vaccine. V lost 0 bases, J lost 5 bases, and 15 bases lay in between. CDR1 is SGHDT, CDR2 YYEEEE, per germline. This CDR3 comprises 16 residues. Each CDR3 protein gets one entry after TCRdb re-called the RT-PCR reads with MiXCR. The sample contains just under 550,000 distinct CDR3 sequences, under 30% of which appear only once. The same specimen was also included in a second study, on T cells expressing NK-cell markers. That work contributes: In generating TCR beta cDNA, 5'RACE template switching with UMIs was used. Each TCR beta repertoire originated in sorted T cells that were CD3+CD56+NKG2C+, CD3+CD56+NKG2C- or CD3+CD56-NKG2C+. Of CD8+ T cells, 1.0-7.0% belonged to dominant NKG2C+ clonotypes in several donors. Several donors' CD3+CD56-NKG2C+ cells were dominated by the same clonotypes. The study did not resolve the HCMV specificity of expanded NKG2C+ T cell clones.

This receptor was obtained from a man aged 45-65 years who received an inactivated influenza vaccine. This material consisted of CD4+ T cells sorted from PBMCs, taken about 11 days after vaccination. The chain has TRBV5-6 and TRBJ2-1; possible D gene TRBD2, 6 bases. CDR3 region: CASSLAPSVSHNEQFF. CDR3 nucleotides: TGTGCCAGCAGCTTGGCCCCTAGCGTTAGCCACAATGAGCAGTTCTTC.